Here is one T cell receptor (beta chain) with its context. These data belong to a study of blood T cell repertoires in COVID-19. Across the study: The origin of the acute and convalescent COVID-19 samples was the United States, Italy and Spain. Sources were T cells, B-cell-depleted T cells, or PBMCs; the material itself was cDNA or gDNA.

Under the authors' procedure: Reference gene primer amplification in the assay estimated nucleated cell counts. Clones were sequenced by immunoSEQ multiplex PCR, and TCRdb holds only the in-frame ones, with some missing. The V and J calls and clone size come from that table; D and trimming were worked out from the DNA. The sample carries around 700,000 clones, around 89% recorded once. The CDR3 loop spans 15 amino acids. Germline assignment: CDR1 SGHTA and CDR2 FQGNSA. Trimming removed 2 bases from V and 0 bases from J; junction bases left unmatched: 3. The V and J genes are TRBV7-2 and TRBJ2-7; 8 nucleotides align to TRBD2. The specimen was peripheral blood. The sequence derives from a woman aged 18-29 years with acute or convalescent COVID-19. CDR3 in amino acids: CASSLIGTSSYEQYF. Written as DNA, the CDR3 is TGTGCCAGCAGCTTAATAGGGACTAGCTCCTACGAGCAGTACTTC.